The 22 T cell receptor beta chains in this list originate from one sample, sequenced in a study of vaccination and CD4 T cells after COVID-19. No antigen has been assigned to these receptors. Described treatment: approximately 9-day PBMC culture with coronavirus spike peptide pools or control peptides (ViraFEST assay). With the Oncomine TCR Beta short-read assay, DNA from cultured CD4+ T cells was sequenced. Each CDR3 protein gets one entry after TCRdb re-called the PCR reads with MiXCR. The sample consists of about 17,000 distinct CDR3 sequences, 40% of them appearing once. The sequenced sample was CD4+ T cells from blood, cultured in vitro. These receptors originate from a human donor who had recovered from COVID-19.

The rearrangement joins TRBV15 to TRBJ2-1; maybe TRBD2 (6 bases). The germline V and J ends were trimmed by 5 bases and 0 bases, with 11 bases remaining between them. The length of the CDR3 is 15 residues. CDR1 LNHNV and CDR2 YYDKDF come from the germline V gene (reference sequence). The CDR3: CATSRRGSSYNEQFF. For the CDR3, the DNA is TGTGCCACCAGCCGTCGGGGGAGCTCCTACAATGAGCAGTTCTTC.

This chain connects TRBV12-3 or TRBV12-4 to TRBJ2-1, with 10 bases aligning to TRBD2. The CDR3 totals 15 residues. The junction had 9 bases not matched to a gene; V was cut back by 6 bases and J by 7 bases. The CDR3 spells CASSLLAGALNEQFF. The CDR3 DNA reads as TGTGCCAGCAGCCTGCTAGCGGGAGCCTTGAATGAGCAGTTCTTC.

This clonotype showed up just once. The rearrangement joins TRBV7-9 to TRBJ2-3; TRBD2 agrees at 10 bases. Germline-derived CDR1 and CDR2 are SEHNR and FQNEAQ (reference sequence). This CDR3 is 17 amino acids long. The V gene end was trimmed by 0 bases and the J gene end by 6 bases; junction bases not matched to a gene: 9. The DNA of the CDR3 is TGTGCCAGCAGCTTAGCGCTTACTAGCGGGATTTCGGATACGCAGTATTTT. As protein: CASSLALTSGISDTQYF. Combining the CDR3 with reference TRBV7-9 and TRBJ2-3 gives the whole variable domain DTGVSQNPRHKITKRGQNVTFRCDPISEHNRLYWYRQTLGQGPEFLTYFQNEAQLEKSRLLSDRFSAERPKGSFSTLEIQRTEQGDSAMYLCASSLALTSGISDTQYFGPGTRLTVL.

The count of this clonotype is one. The genes are TRBV7-2 and TRBJ1-1; D remains ambiguous. Per germline, CDR1 SGHTA and CDR2 FQGNSA. This CDR3 is 14 amino acids long. Trimming removed 0 bases from V and 4 bases from J, with 9 bases in between. The CDR3 reads CASSLAQGSTEAFF. The CDR3 nucleotides are TGTGCCAGCAGCTTAGCGCAAGGCAGCACTGAAGCTTTCTTT.

This clonotype has a handful of counts. CDR3 nucleotides: TGTGCCAGCAGTCGCGGAAGCTCCTACAATGAGCAGTTCTTC. This codes for CASSRGSSYNEQFF. This chain links TRBV25-1 with TRBJ2-1; D is ambiguous. Germline CDR1 reads MGHDK; CDR2 reads SYGVNS. The CDR3 sequence is 14 residues long. V lost 5 bases and J lost 0, with 8 bases in between.

The chain links TRBV29-1 to TRBJ2-3; 12 nucleotides match TRBD2. After removal of 4 bases from V and 4 bases from J, the junction contained 6 bases not matched to a gene. Germline CDR1 reads SQVTM; CDR2 reads ANQGSEA. The CDR3 is made up of 15 amino acids. The CDR3 is CSVGRLAGDPDTQYF. For the CDR3, the DNA is TGCAGCGTTGGAAGACTAGCGGGAGACCCAGATACGCAGTATTTT.

This clonotype has a handful of counts. V gene TRBV2 combines with J gene TRBJ1-5; D uncertain. Germline V gene lookup returns CDR1 SNHLY and CDR2 FYNNEI. The CDR3 consists of 12 residues. V was cut by 3 bases and J by 6 bases, with 6 bases left in between. The DNA for the CDR3 is TGTGCCAGCAGTGACCCTCTTCAGCCCCAGCATTTT. This gives the protein CASSDPLQPQHF.

This chain connects TRBV25-1 to TRBJ2-3, with 7 bases aligning to TRBD1. Germline V gene lookup returns CDR1 MGHDK and CDR2 SYGVNS. CDR3 length equals 17 residues. V gave up 1 base and J gave up 0 bases; unmatched junction bases: 7. DNA for the CDR3: TGTGCCAGCAGTGAATCGGGTAACAGGGGAAGCACAGATACGCAGTATTTT. Protein: CASSESGNRGSTDTQYF. Filled out from reference TRBV25-1 and TRBJ2-3, the complete variable domain reads EADIYQTPRYLVIGTGKKITLECSQTMGHDKMYWYQQDPGMELHLIHYSYGVNSTEKGDLSSESTVSRIRTEHFPLTLESARPSHTSQYLCASSESGNRGSTDTQYFGPGTRLTVL.

The rearrangement links TRBV7-6 to TRBJ2-3, with D possibly TRBD2 on 5 matching bases. V lost 5 bases and J lost 6, with 15 bases in between. The CDR3 totals 14 residues. CDR1 is SGHVS and CDR2 is FNYEAQ in the germline V gene. CDR3 loop: CASSQTSPVDTQYF. The CDR3, as DNA: TGTGCCAGCAGCCAAACTAGTCCGGTGGATACGCAGTATTTT.

The CDR3 nucleotides read TGCGCCAGCAGCCTGGGCCATAGCAATCAGCCCCAGCATTTT. It is translated as CASSLGHSNQPQHF. The V call is TRBV5-1, the J call TRBJ1-5; D remains ambiguous. This CDR3 is built from 14 residues. Trimming shortened V by 4 bases and J by 0 bases, and 8 bases separated the two germline ends. From germline, CDR1 is SGHRS and CDR2 YFSETQ.

The chain links TRBV7-9 to TRBJ2-3; D is uncertain. Germline V lookup: CDR1 SEHNR, CDR2 FQNEAQ (reference sequence). Trimming shortened V by 7 bases and J by 0 bases, and 17 bases separated the two germline ends. This CDR3 has 16 residues. The CDR3 is CASIGSGWESTDTQYF. The CDR3 DNA reads as TGTGCCAGCATTGGTTCAGGTTGGGAAAGCACAGATACGCAGTATTTT.

The rearrangement uses TRBV28 and TRBJ1-1; TRBD1 might be the D (5 bases). The CDR3 has 16 amino acids. Germline CDR1 MDHEN, CDR2 SYDVKM. V was trimmed by 1 base and J by 0 bases, leaving 12 bases between them. CDR3 bases: TGTGCCAGCAGTTTATTCCGGGGCGGGATGAACACTGAAGCTTTCTTT. It specifies CASSLFRGGMNTEAFF.

The chain couples TRBV6-5 to TRBJ2-3; 12 nucleotides line up with TRBD2. The V segment lost 0 bases and the J segment 4 bases; nucleotides outside the gene matches: 2. Germline CDR1 and CDR2: MNHEY and SVGAGI. CDR3 size: 16 residues. The CDR3 loop is CASSYSRLAGADTQYF. The CDR3 region has the DNA TGTGCCAGCAGTTACTCGAGACTAGCGGGGGCAGATACGCAGTATTTT.

Written as DNA, the CDR3 is TGTGCCAGCTCACCTCCCGAGCTCCCCGATACGCAGTATTTT. It translates to CASSPPELPDTQYF. The genes are TRBV18 and TRBJ2-3; D is undetermined. CDR1 is KGHSH and CDR2 is LQKENI in the germline V gene. Trimming removed 3 bases at V and 6 bases at J, with 13 bases between. The CDR3 has 14 residues.

This chain uses TRBV6-1 with TRBJ2-2, with TRBD2 identical over 7 bases. The V gene's germline CDR1 is MNHNS and CDR2 SASEGT. Germline trimming cut 5 bases from V and 3 bases from J; bases unmatched to any gene: 3. The length of the CDR3 is 14 residues. CDR3 amino acids: CASSQLAYTGELFF. CDR3 DNA sequence: TGTGCCAGCAGTCAACTAGCGTACACCGGGGAGCTGTTTTTT.

This clonotype has a handful of counts. The chain combines TRBV6-5 with TRBJ1-1, with 7 bases that match TRBD1. Germline-derived CDR1 and CDR2 are MNHEY and SVGAGI. V lost 1 base and J lost 4; bases outside the gene matches: 12. This CDR3 comprises 17 residues. The CDR3 region has the DNA TGTGCCAGCAGTTACTTCCGGACAGGAGGAGTGATCACTGAAGCTTTCTTT. Translating it yields CASSYFRTGGVITEAFF.

In its sample, this clonotype was seen a few times. The chain recombines TRBV28 with TRBJ2-7; no firm D call. CDR1 MDHEN and CDR2 SYDVKM come from the germline V gene. Trimming removed 6 bases at V and 1 base at J, with 19 bases between. The CDR3 is 16 residues long. CDR3 sequence reads: CASSPLGRKTSYEQYF. In nucleotides, the CDR3 is TGTGCCAGCAGCCCGTTAGGGCGCAAGACTTCCTACGAGCAGTACTTC.

The chain employs TRBV25-1 and TRBJ2-1, with D perhaps TRBD1 (5 bases). This CDR3 comprises 16 residues. Germline CDR1 and CDR2: MGHDK and SYGVNS. The ends were cut back, 2 bases at V and 0 bases at J, with 11 bases in the middle. In nucleotides, the CDR3 is TGTGCCAGCAGTGAAGGGTCGACAGTCTCCTACAATGAGCAGTTCTTC. Translating it yields CASSEGSTVSYNEQFF.

This clonotype was recorded a few times. The rearrangement links TRBV6-1 to TRBJ2-7; 7 bases are shared with TRBD2. This CDR3 comprises 14 residues. The V gene end was trimmed by 6 bases and the J gene end by 2 bases; junction bases not matched to a gene: 7. Germline assignment: CDR1 MNHNS and CDR2 SASEGT. This CDR3 reads CASRLQAGTYEQYF. The CDR3 DNA sequence: TGTGCCAGCAGACTCCAAGCGGGAACCTACGAGCAGTACTTC.

In this sample, this clonotype turned up a few times. The genes are TRBV20-1 and TRBJ1-6; a possible D gene is TRBD1 (5 bases). This CDR3 has 16 amino acids. The germline gives CDR1 DFQATT, CDR2 SNEGSKA (reference sequence). Trimming removed 6 bases at V and 7 bases at J, with 22 bases between. The CDR3 region has the DNA TGCAGTGCAGAAATTAGCCGGGACCTAGTAAATTCACCCCTCCACTTT. Translated, it gives CSAEISRDLVNSPLHF.

V and J are TRBV5-4 and TRBJ2-3; 11 bases line up with TRBD2. Germline trimming cut 4 bases from V and 4 bases from J; bases unmatched to any gene: 5. The germline CDR1 and CDR2 sequences are SGHNT and YYREEE (reference sequence). The CDR3 spans 15 residues. CDR3 protein: CASSISGRGADTQYF. The CDR3 nucleotides read TGTGCCAGCAGCATTAGCGGGAGGGGGGCAGATACGCAGTATTTT.

This sequence joins TRBV5-4 and TRBJ2-1; no clear D. This CDR3 is built from 13 residues. The germline V gene encodes CDR1 SGHNT and CDR2 YYREEE (reference sequence). V lost 4 bases to trimming and J lost 6 bases, with 11 bases between them. The CDR3 DNA follows: TGTGCCAGCAGCGTGGACCGGCGCAATGAGCAGTTCTTC. Protein: CASSVDRRNEQFF. Full variable domain (missing parts from reference TRBV5-4 and TRBJ2-1): ETGVTQSPTHLIKTRGQQVTLRCSSQSGHNTVSWYQQALGQGPQFIFQYYREEENGRGNFPPRFSGLQFPNYSSELNVNALELDDSALYLCASSVDRRNEQFFGPGTRLTVL.